These 11 T cell receptor beta chains originate from one sample sequenced in a study of technical replicates of blood from a handful of donors. Assay: immunoSEQ multiplex PCR; the TCRdb copy retains only in-frame clones and omits some. Of tens of thousands of clones listed, 90% to 98% were seen once; the top ten hold around 0.2%. Sequenced material: T cells isolated from PBMCs. Receptors originate from a human donor in good health.

This sequence joins TRBV27 and TRBJ2-5, with D possibly TRBD2 on 6 matching bases. The CDR3 loop spans 15 amino acids. Germline V gives CDR1 MNHEY, CDR2 SMNVEV (reference sequence). Trimming stripped 6 bases from V and 3 bases from J, with 17 bases between. For the CDR3, the DNA is TGTGCCAGCAGATCCCTGATCGGACTAAAAGAGACCCAGTACTTC. Protein: CASRSLIGLKETQYF.

For the CDR3, the DNA is TGTGCCAGCAGCCAAACAGGGTCTGAGCAGTACTTC. Its protein product is CASSQTGSEQYF. The rearrangement uses TRBV4-2 and TRBJ2-7; maybe TRBD1 (6 bases). V was clipped by 2 bases and J by 7 bases, with 9 bases between them. The length of the CDR3 is 12 residues. Germline CDR1 and CDR2: LGHNA and YNFKEQ.

The J gene is TRBJ1-4, the V gene TRBV27; 7 positions agree with TRBD1. The CDR3 contains 14 residues. The germline CDR1 and CDR2 sequences are MNHEY and SMNVEV (reference sequence). J was trimmed by 6 bases and V by 5 bases; bases with no gene match: 6. The CDR3 loop is CASSPTGPDEKLFF. The CDR3 DNA sequence: TGTGCCAGCAGTCCGACAGGGCCAGATGAAAAACTGTTTTTT. Filled out from reference TRBV27 and TRBJ1-4, the complete variable domain reads EAQVTQNPRYLITVTGKKLTVTCSQNMNHEYMSWYRQDPGLGLRQIYYSMNVEVTDKGDVPEGYKVSRKEKRNFPLILESPSPNQTSLYFCASSPTGPDEKLFFGSGTQLSVL.

The genes are TRBV29-1 and TRBJ1-1; the match to TRBD1 covers 8 bases. This CDR3 contains 14 residues. Trimming removed 3 bases from V and 6 bases from J; junction bases left unmatched: 9. From germline, CDR1 is SQVTM and CDR2 ANQGSEA. DNA for the CDR3: TGCAGCGTTGATGTCAGAGGACAGGGCCCTGAAGCTTTCTTT. This sequence encodes CSVDVRGQGPEAFF. Looking up the rest from reference TRBV29-1 and TRBJ1-1 gives the full variable domain: SAVISQKPSRDICQRGTSLTIQCQVDSQVTMMFWYRQQPGQSLTLIATANQGSEATYESGFVIDKFPISRPNLTFSTLTVSNMSPEDSSIYLCSVDVRGQGPEAFFGQGTRLTVV.

V gene TRBV5-1 combines with J gene TRBJ2-2; possibly TRBD1 for D (6 bases). The V gene lost 0 bases and the J gene lost 1 base, with 7 bases spanning the gap. Looked up from germline, CDR1 is SGHRS and CDR2 is YFSETQ. CDR3 size: 15 residues. In nucleotides, the CDR3 is TGCGCCAGCAGCTTGGGGGACAAGAACACCGGGGAGCTGTTTTTT. It codes for CASSLGDKNTGELFF.

The rearrangement uses TRBV11-2 and TRBJ1-5; 7 bases are shared with TRBD1. The CDR3 has 15 residues. J was trimmed by 0 bases and V by 3 bases; bases with no gene match: 2. Germline CDR1 SGHAT, CDR2 FQNNGV. CDR3 DNA: TGTGCCAGCAGCTTTGGGGACAGTAGCAATCAGCCCCAGCATTTT. It codes for CASSFGDSSNQPQHF. Looking up the rest from reference TRBV11-2 and TRBJ1-5 gives the full variable domain: EAGVAQSPRYKIIEKRQSVAFWCNPISGHATLYWYQQILGQGPKLLIQFQNNGVVDDSQLPKDRFSAERLKGVDSTLKIQPAKLEDSAVYLCASSFGDSSNQPQHFGDGTRLSIL.

The V gene is TRBV6-1, the J gene TRBJ1-5; TRBD1 aligns across 10 bases. CDR1 and CDR2 from the germline V gene are MNHNS and SASEGT. Trimming removed 5 bases from V and 5 bases from J; junction bases left unmatched: 3. The CDR3 is made up of 14 amino acids. CDR3 region: CASSPGTGDQPQHF. CDR3 in DNA: TGTGCCAGCAGTCCCGGGACAGGGGATCAGCCCCAGCATTTT.

The V call is TRBV5-1, the J call TRBJ2-3, with TRBD1 identical over 7 bases. This CDR3 has 18 amino acids. CDR1 is SGHRS, CDR2 YFSETQ, per germline. V trimming: 4 bases; J trimming: 4 bases; junction bases outside the gene matches: 18. CDR3 residues: CASSRQGETPLMPDTQYF. The DNA for the CDR3 is TGCGCCAGCAGCCGCCAGGGGGAGACTCCCCTAATGCCAGATACGCAGTATTTT.

The rearrangement uses TRBV6-1 and TRBJ1-1, with a tentative D call TRBD1 (6 bases). This CDR3 contains 13 residues. Trimming stripped 5 bases from V and 5 bases from J, with 12 bases between. In germline, CDR1 is MNHNS, CDR2 SASEGT. CDR3 residues: CASSNRVGTEAFF. CDR3 bases: TGTGCCAGCAGTAACAGGGTGGGGACTGAAGCTTTCTTT.

The chain uses TRBV14 and TRBJ2-7; the D gene is possibly TRBD1 (5 bases). Trimming stripped 0 bases from V and 0 bases from J, with 9 bases between. Germline-derived CDR1 and CDR2 are SGHDN and FVKESK. The CDR3 length is 15 residues. This CDR3 reads CASSQDFQGSYEQYF. Written as DNA, the CDR3 is TGTGCCAGCAGCCAAGACTTCCAGGGCTCCTACGAGCAGTACTTC.

The V gene is TRBV27, the J gene TRBJ2-7, with D possibly TRBD1 on 5 matching bases. The CDR3 totals 13 residues. The germline gives CDR1 MNHEY, CDR2 SMNVEV (reference sequence). Trimming pared 3 bases from V and 2 bases from J, leaving 8 bases between. This CDR3 is CASSLQGTYEQYF. In DNA, the CDR3 is TGTGCCAGCAGTTTGCAGGGAACCTACGAGCAGTACTTC.